This T cell receptor (beta chain) stems from a study of blood T cell repertoires in COVID-19. Turning to the study itself: PBMCs, B-cell-depleted T cells, or T cells provided the cDNA or gDNA that made up the material.

Germline V gives CDR1 SNHLY, CDR2 FYNNEI. V lost 7 bases, J lost 0 bases, and 12 bases lay in between. This CDR3 has 14 amino acids. The method was immunoSEQ multiplex PCR; TCRdb's version includes in-frame clones alone and lacks a portion of them. The sample has approximately 140,000 clones; approximately 86% are singletons. This TCR derives from a woman in her 40s who had been exposed to COVID-19. The rearrangement links TRBV2 to TRBJ1-2, with D perhaps TRBD1 (6 bases). Specimen: PBMCs or T cells enriched from blood (not recorded which). The CDR3 coding sequence is TGTGCCAGCACCGGGGGGGGCACTAACTATGGCTACACCTTC. Protein sequence: CASTGGGTNYGYTF.